Below are 11 T cell receptor beta chains sequenced from a single sample in a study of T cell responses to AZD1222 COVID-19 vaccine. Data came from immunoSEQ multiplex PCR; TCRdb stores just in-frame clones and leaves some out. The sample holds 73,000 or so clones, 70% to 90% seen once. The source was peripheral blood, collected on day 0 of AZD1222 vaccination. The receptors come from an adult in good health.

V is TRBV5-4 and J is TRBJ1-1, with 7 bases fitting TRBD1. The V segment lost 2 bases and the J segment 4 bases; nucleotides outside the gene matches: 5. The CDR3 loop spans 14 amino acids. Germline V gives CDR1 SGHNT, CDR2 YYREEE (reference sequence). The DNA of the CDR3 is TGTGCCAGCAGCTTAACAGGGGTTAGCACTGAAGCTTTCTTT. Protein: CASSLTGVSTEAFF.

The DNA of the CDR3 is TGTGCCAGCAGTTTCCACGGGGAAAACTATGGCTACACCTTC. Translation gives CASSFHGENYGYTF. The J gene is TRBJ1-2, the V gene TRBV27, with unresolved D. The CDR3 covers 14 residues. CDR1 and CDR2 from the germline V gene are MNHEY and SMNVEV (reference sequence). Trimming took off 3 bases at V and 2 bases at J, with 10 bases between the two ends.

This clone turned up a few times. The rearrangement uses TRBV18 and TRBJ1-1, with a possible D match to TRBD1 (6 bases). V lost 3 bases and J 11 bases, leaving 19 bases between the germline ends. Germline V gene sequence: CDR1 KGHSH, CDR2 LQKENI. The CDR3 is 14 residues long. The CDR3 DNA follows: TGTGCCAGCTCACCGGACAGTGGCGGCCGGGGGGCTTTCTTT. This gives the protein CASSPDSGGRGAFF. The variable domain in full, completed from reference TRBV18 and TRBJ1-1, reads NAGVMQNPRHLVRRRGQEARLRCSPMKGHSHVYWYRQLPEEGLKFMVYLQKENIIDESGMPKERFSAEFPKEGPSILRIQQVVRGDSAAYFCASSPDSGGRGAFFGQGTRLTVV.

DNA for the CDR3: TGTGCCAGCAGCGTAGACAGGGGCACTGAAGCTTTCTTT. Amino acid sequence: CASSVDRGTEAFF. J is TRBJ1-1 and V is TRBV9; 7 nucleotides agree with TRBD1. The CDR3 consists of 13 residues. V was clipped by 0 bases and J by 4 bases; unmatched bases: 0. The V gene's germline CDR1 is SGDLS and CDR2 YYNGEE.

This chain links TRBV5-1 with TRBJ2-5, with 8 bases lining up with TRBD2. The V segment lost 4 bases and the J segment 5 bases; nucleotides outside the gene matches: 13. This CDR3 spans 16 amino acids. CDR1 and CDR2 from the germline V gene are SGHRS and YFSETQ. The CDR3 spells CASSQVVAGSGETQYF. CDR3 DNA sequence: TGCGCCAGCAGCCAGGTGGTAGCGGGATCGGGGGAGACCCAGTACTTC.

The rearrangement uses TRBV30 and TRBJ2-6; the D gene could be TRBD1 or TRBD2 (5 bases each). Trimming pared 2 bases from V and 1 base from J, leaving 18 bases between. The CDR3 is 18 residues long. The germline CDR1 and CDR2 sequences are GTSNPN and SVGIG (reference sequence). CDR3 in DNA: TGTGCCTGGAGTAGTAGGGGTAAGGACTTATCTGGGGCCAACGTCCTGACTTTC. Its protein product is CAWSSRGKDLSGANVLTF.

The sample holds one count of this clone. V usage is TRBV29-1 and J usage is TRBJ1-1; tentatively, D is TRBD1 (5 bases). Germline V lookup: CDR1 SQVTM, CDR2 ANQGSEA. V was cut by 7 bases and J by 1 base, with 16 bases left in between. This CDR3 is 14 amino acids long. The CDR3 region has the DNA TGCAGCGGCCATCCCTCCGGGACGAACACTGAAGCTTTCTTT. This sequence encodes CSGHPSGTNTEAFF.

J is TRBJ2-1 and V is TRBV28, with 13 nucleotides matching TRBD2. The V and J ends lost 5 bases and 7 bases, in that order; junction bases with no gene match: 17. Germline CDR1 reads MDHEN; CDR2 reads SYDVKM. CDR3 size: 19 residues. CDR3 loop: CASSLPMGLAGHPLNEQFF. CDR3 DNA sequence: TGTGCCAGCAGTCTACCCATGGGACTAGCGGGACACCCTTTAAATGAGCAGTTCTTC. The full variable domain, in which reference TRBV28 and TRBJ2-1 provide the parts outside the CDR3, is DVKVTQSSRYLVKRTGEKVFLECVQDMDHENMFWYRQDPGLGLRLIYFSYDVKMKEKGDIPEGYSVSREKKERFSLILESASTNQTSMYLCASSLPMGLAGHPLNEQFFGPGTRLTVL.

The chain combines TRBV7-8 with TRBJ1-2, with D possibly matching TRBD1 (6 bases). The CDR3 has 16 amino acids. Trimming pared 1 base from V and 4 bases from J, leaving 16 bases between. In germline, CDR1 is SGHVS, CDR2 FQNEAQ. CDR3 sequence reads: CASSLDGTLLGYGYTF. The CDR3 DNA reads as TGTGCCAGCAGCTTAGACGGGACACTTCTGGGCTATGGCTACACCTTC.

CDR3 region: CASTRGGRAADTQYF. The CDR3 bases are TGTGCCAGCACACGGGGCGGGAGGGCCGCAGATACGCAGTATTTT. This chain connects TRBV11-2 to TRBJ2-3; TRBD2 agrees at 9 bases. V shed 7 bases, J shed 4 bases, and the junction held 9 bases outside the gene matches. The CDR3 sequence is 15 residues long. Germline loops: CDR1 SGHAT, CDR2 FQNNGV.

The chain is built from TRBV27 and TRBJ2-7, with 7 nucleotides matching TRBD2. V lost 2 bases and J lost 0; bases outside the gene matches: 10. CDR3 size: 17 residues. CDR1 is MNHEY, CDR2 SMNVEV, per germline (reference sequence). CDR3 sequence: CASSLRGGVGGSYEQYF. CDR3 nucleotide sequence: TGTGCCAGCAGTTTAAGGGGAGGGGTCGGTGGCTCCTACGAGCAGTACTTC.